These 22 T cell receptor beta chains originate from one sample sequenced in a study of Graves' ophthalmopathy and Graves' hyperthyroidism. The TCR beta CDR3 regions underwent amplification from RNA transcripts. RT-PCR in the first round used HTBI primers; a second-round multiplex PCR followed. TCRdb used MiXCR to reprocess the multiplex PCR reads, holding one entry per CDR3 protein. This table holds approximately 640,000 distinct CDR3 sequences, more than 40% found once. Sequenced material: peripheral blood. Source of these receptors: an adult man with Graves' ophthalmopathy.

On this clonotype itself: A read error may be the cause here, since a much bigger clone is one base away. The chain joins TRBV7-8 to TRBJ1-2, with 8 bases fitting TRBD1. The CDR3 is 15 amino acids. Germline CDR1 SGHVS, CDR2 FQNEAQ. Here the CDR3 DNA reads TGTGTCAGCAGCTTAGGGCAGGGGGCGCAGTATGGCTACACCTTC. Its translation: CVSSLGQGAQYGYTF.

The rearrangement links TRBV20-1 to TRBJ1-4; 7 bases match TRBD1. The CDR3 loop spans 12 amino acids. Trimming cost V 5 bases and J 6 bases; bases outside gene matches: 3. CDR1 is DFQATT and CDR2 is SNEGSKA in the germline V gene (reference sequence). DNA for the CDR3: TGCAGTGCTGGTACAGGGGATGAAAAACTGTTTTTT. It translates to CSAGTGDEKLFF.

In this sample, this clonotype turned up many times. In nucleotides, the CDR3 is TGTGCCATCGTCCCAGGGGGCCTGGGAGTCACTGAAGCTTTCTTT. It yields the protein CAIVPGGLGVTEAFF. The chain has TRBV10-3 and TRBJ1-1, with 8 bases lining up with TRBD1. Unmatched junction bases numbered 12, after V lost 8 bases and J lost 4 bases. There are 15 residues in the CDR3. Germline V gene sequence: CDR1 ENHRY, CDR2 SYGVKD.

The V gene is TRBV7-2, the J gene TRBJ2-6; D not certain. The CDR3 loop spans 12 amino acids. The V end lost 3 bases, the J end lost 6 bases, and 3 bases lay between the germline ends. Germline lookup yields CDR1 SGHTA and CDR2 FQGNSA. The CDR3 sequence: CASSFAANVLTF. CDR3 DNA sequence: TGTGCCAGCAGCTTCGCGGCCAACGTCCTGACTTTC.

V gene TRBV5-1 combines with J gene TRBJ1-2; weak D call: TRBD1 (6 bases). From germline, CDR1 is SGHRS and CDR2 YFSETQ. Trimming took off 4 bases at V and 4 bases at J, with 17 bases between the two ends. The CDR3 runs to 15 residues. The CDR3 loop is CASSPPTTGSYGYTF. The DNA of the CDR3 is TGCGCCAGCAGCCCCCCAACGACAGGTTCCTATGGCTACACCTTC.

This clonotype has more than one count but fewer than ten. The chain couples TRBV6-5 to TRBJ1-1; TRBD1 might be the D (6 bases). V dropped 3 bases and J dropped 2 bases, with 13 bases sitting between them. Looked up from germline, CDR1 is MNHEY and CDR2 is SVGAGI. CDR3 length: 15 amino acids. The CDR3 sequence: CASSYLPGHNTEAFF. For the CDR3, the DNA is TGTGCCAGCAGTTATTTGCCGGGACACAACACTGAAGCTTTCTTT.

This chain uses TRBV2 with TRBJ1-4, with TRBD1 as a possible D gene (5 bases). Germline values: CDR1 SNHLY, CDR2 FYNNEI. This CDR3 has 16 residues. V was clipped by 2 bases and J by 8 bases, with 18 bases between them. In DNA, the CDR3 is TGTGCCAGCAGTGAATTCGGGCAGGGACTGGAGGAAAAACTGTTTTTT. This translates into CASSEFGQGLEEKLFF.

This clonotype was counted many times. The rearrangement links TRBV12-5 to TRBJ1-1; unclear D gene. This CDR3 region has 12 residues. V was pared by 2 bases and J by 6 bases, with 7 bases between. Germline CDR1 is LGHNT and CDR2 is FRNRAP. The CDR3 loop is CASGLSGAEAFF. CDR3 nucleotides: TGTGCTAGTGGTTTGTCCGGGGCTGAAGCTTTCTTT.

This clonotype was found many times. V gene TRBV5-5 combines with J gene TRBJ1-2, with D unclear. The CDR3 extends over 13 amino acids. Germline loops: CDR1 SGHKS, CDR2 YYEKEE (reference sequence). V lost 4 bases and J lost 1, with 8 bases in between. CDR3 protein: CASSHRVNYGYTF. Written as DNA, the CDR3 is TGTGCCAGCAGCCACCGGGTTAACTATGGCTACACCTTC. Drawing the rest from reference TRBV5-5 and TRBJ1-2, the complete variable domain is DAGVTQSPTHLIKTRGQQVTLRCSPISGHKSVSWYQQVLGQGPQFIFQYYEKEERGRGNFPDRFSARQFPNYSSELNVNALLLGDSALYLCASSHRVNYGYTFGSGTRLTVV.

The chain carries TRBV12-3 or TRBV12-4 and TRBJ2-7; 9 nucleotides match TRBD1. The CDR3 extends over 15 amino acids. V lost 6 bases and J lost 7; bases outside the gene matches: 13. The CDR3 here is CASSSAGTGTGEQYF. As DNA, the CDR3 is TGTGCCAGCAGCTCTGCCGGGACAGGGACCGGGGAGCAGTACTTC.

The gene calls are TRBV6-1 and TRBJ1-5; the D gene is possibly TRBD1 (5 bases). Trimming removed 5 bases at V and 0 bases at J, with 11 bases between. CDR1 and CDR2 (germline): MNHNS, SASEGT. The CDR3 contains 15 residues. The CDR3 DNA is TGTGCCAGCAGTTACTGGGGGTATAGCAATCAGCCCCAGCATTTT. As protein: CASSYWGYSNQPQHF.

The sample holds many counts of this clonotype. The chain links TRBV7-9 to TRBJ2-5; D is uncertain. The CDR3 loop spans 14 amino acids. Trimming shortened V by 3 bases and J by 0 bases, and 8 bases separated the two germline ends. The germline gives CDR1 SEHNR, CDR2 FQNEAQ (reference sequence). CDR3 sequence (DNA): TGTGCCAGCAGCTTTGATGAGCACCAAGAGACCCAGTACTTC. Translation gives CASSFDEHQETQYF.

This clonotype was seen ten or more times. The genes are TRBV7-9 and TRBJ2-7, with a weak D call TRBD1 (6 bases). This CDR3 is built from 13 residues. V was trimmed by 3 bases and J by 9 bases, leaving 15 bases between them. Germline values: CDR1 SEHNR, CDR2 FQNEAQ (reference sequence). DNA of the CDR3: TGTGCCAGCAGCTTCGAAAACAGGGATCGGCAGTACTTC. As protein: CASSFENRDRQYF.

This CDR3 reads CASSLNDRSYEQYF. The CDR3 DNA reads TGTGCCAGCAGCCTAAACGACAGGAGCTACGAGCAGTACTTC. The chain has TRBV6-5 and TRBJ2-7; a weak D match, TRBD1 (6 bases). Trimming stripped 6 bases from V and 3 bases from J, with 15 bases between. The CDR3 totals 14 residues. CDR1 MNHEY and CDR2 SVGAGI come from the germline V gene.

The CDR3 spells CASSELGGVSYEQYF. DNA for the CDR3: TGTGCCAGCAGTGAATTGGGGGGGGTCTCCTACGAGCAGTACTTC. The chain couples TRBV25-1 to TRBJ2-7, with 7 bases identical to TRBD2. Germline values: CDR1 MGHDK, CDR2 SYGVNS. With V trimmed by 1 base and J by 0 bases, 3 bases remained unmatched. The CDR3 spans 15 residues.

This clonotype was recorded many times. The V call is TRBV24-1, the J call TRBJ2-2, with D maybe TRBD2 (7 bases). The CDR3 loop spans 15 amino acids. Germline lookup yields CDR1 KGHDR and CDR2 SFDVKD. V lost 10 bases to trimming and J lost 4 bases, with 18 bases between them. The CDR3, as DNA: TGTGCCACAGGAGACCGGGGGGCGGTCACCGGGGAGCTGTTTTTT. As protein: CATGDRGAVTGELFF.

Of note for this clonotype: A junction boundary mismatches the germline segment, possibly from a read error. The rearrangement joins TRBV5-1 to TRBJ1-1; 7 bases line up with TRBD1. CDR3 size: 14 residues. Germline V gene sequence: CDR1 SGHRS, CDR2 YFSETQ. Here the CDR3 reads CASSFSAQGIEAFF. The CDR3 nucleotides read TGTGCCAGCAGCTTCAGCGCACAGGGGATTGAAGCTTTCTTT.

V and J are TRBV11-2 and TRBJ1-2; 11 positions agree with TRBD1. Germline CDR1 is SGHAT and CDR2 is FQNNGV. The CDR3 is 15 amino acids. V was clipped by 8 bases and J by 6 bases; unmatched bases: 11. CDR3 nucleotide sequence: TGTGCCAGCTCACCTACTCGGGACAGGGGGAATGGCTACACCTTC. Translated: CASSPTRDRGNGYTF.

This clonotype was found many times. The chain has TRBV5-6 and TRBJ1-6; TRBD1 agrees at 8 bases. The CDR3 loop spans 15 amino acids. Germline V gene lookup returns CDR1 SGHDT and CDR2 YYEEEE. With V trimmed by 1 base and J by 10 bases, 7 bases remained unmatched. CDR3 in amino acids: CASSLYRGSRSPLHF. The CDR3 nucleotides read TGTGCCAGCAGCTTGTACAGGGGGAGCCGCTCACCCCTCCACTTT.

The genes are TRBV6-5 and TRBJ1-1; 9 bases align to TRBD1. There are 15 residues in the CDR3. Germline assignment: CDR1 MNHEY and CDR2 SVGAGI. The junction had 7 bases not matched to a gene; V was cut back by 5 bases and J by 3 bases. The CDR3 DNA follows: TGTGCCAGCAGTCAAACAGGGGGCGAGTACACTGAAGCTTTCTTT. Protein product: CASSQTGGEYTEAFF.

The CDR3 loop is CASSLGAGGIVNTIYF. CDR3 DNA: TGTGCCAGCAGCCTAGGGGCAGGGGGAATTGTAAACACCATATATTTT. The V gene is TRBV7-9, the J gene TRBJ1-3, with 7 bases that match TRBD1. The CDR3 totals 16 residues. J lost 6 bases, V lost 5 bases, and 13 bases had no gene match. CDR1 is SEHNR and CDR2 is FQNEAQ in the germline V gene (reference sequence).

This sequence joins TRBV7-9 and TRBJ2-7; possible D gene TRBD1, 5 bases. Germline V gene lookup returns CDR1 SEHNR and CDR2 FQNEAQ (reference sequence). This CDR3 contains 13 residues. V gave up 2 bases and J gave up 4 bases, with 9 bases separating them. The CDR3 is CASSLSGLYEQYF. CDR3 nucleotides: TGTGCCAGCAGCTTATCAGGGCTATACGAGCAGTACTTC. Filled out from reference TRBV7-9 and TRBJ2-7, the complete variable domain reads DTGVSQNPRHKITKRGQNVTFRCDPISEHNRLYWYRQTLGQGPEFLTYFQNEAQLEKSRLLSDRFSAERPKGSFSTLEIQRTEQGDSAMYLCASSLSGLYEQYFGPGTRLTVT.